This record looks at one T cell receptor beta chain sequence and its context. The data stem from a study of blood T cell repertoires in COVID-19. Overall study context: Sites in the United States, Italy and Spain provided acute and convalescent COVID-19 samples.

Germline V lookup: CDR1 SGHRS, CDR2 YFSETQ. CDR3 size: 16 residues. Unmatched junction bases numbered 7, after V lost 3 bases and J lost 2 bases. The table came from immunoSEQ multiplex PCR; TCRdb's copy has only in-frame clones and leaves some out. This sample has just under 35,000 clones; more than 90% occur once, and the top ten carry 35% to 50%. This sequence originates from a man in his sixties with active or convalescent COVID-19. J is TRBJ2-3 and V is TRBV5-1; 9 positions agree with TRBD2. Specimen: peripheral blood. The CDR3, as DNA: TGCGCCAGCAGCTCGGGACTAGCTACGTACACAGATACGCAGTATTTT. It codes for CASSSGLATYTDTQYF.